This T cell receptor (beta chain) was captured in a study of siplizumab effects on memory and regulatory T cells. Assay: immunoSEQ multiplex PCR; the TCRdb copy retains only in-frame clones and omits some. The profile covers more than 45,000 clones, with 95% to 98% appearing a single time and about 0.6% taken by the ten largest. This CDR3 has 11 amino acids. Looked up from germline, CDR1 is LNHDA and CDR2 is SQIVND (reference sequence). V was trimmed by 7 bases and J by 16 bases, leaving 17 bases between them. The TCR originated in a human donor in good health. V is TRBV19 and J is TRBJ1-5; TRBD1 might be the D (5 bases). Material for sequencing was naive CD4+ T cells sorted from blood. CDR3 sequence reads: CASTIGGSYHF. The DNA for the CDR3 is TGTGCCAGTACGATCGGGGGATCGTATCATTTT.